This is a list of T cell receptor beta chains from one sample in a study of T cells after yellow fever vaccination. Via MiXCR, TCRdb re-called the 5' RACE reads, giving one row per CDR3 protein. Of fewer than 400,000 distinct CDR3 sequences in the sample, around 6.5% were seen once. The specimen was PBMCs, collected 5 days after the yellow fever booster vaccination. The receptors stem from a young man who received the YFV17D yellow fever vaccine. The conserved cysteine and the conserved F or W are not part of the CDR3 here.

j_call: TRBJ1-5
v_call: TRBV20-1
cdr3_aa: SARDRGNQPQH

j_call: TRBJ1-1
v_call: TRBV29-1
cdr3_aa: SVEMARRAF

j_call: TRBJ2-7
v_call: TRBV10-1
cdr3_aa: ASSPIAGTGRREQY

j_call: TRBJ2-7
v_call: TRBV29-1
cdr3_aa: SVYGQGANEQY

j_call: TRBJ2-1
v_call: TRBV20-1
cdr3_aa: SAKITGTSGSYNEQF

j_call: TRBJ2-3
v_call: TRBV15
cdr3_aa: ATSIGGRPTDTQY

j_call: TRBJ2-1
v_call: TRBV20-1
cdr3_aa: SARDLRTGYNEQF

j_call: TRBJ2-2
v_call: TRBV28
cdr3_aa: ASSSPPRAGELF

j_call: TRBJ2-7
v_call: TRBV7-8
cdr3_aa: ASSSPGLAIEQY

j_call: TRBJ1-5
v_call: TRBV7-2
cdr3_aa: ASSLATPSQPQH

j_call: TRBJ2-1
v_call: TRBV7-9
cdr3_aa: ASYPRTGPHNEQF

j_call: TRBJ1-1
v_call: TRBV6-2/TRBV6-3
cdr3_aa: ASSYLALTTTEAF

j_call: TRBJ2-3
v_call: TRBV5-1
cdr3_aa: ASSFLAAAGADTQY

j_call: TRBJ2-5
v_call: TRBV11-2
cdr3_aa: ASSFRGARETQY

j_call: TRBJ2-7
v_call: TRBV20-1
cdr3_aa: SARLGLAGQYEQY

j_call: TRBJ1-5
v_call: TRBV12-3/TRBV12-4
cdr3_aa: ASRTNRDSNQPQH

j_call: TRBJ2-2
v_call: TRBV12-3/TRBV12-4
cdr3_aa: AFCIKNRQRWNTGELF

j_call: TRBJ2-2
v_call: TRBV7-6
cdr3_aa: ASSLPTGGWTGELF

j_call: TRBJ2-1
v_call: TRBV12-2
cdr3_aa: ASRLSTSGRNEQF

j_call: TRBJ2-2
v_call: TRBV12-3/TRBV12-4
cdr3_aa: ASRGIANTGELF

j_call: TRBJ2-7
v_call: TRBV28
cdr3_aa: ASSLAASSYEQY

j_call: TRBJ2-3
v_call: TRBV3-1
cdr3_aa: ASSAIRSADTQY

j_call: TRBJ2-7
v_call: TRBV7-2
cdr3_aa: ASGSRQGSYHQY

j_call: TRBJ1-4
v_call: TRBV10-3
cdr3_aa: AISESKGNEKLF

j_call: TRBJ2-7
v_call: TRBV5-1
cdr3_aa: ASRRSSYEQY

j_call: TRBJ2-1
v_call: TRBV11-3
cdr3_aa: ASSPSWSASGSNEQF

j_call: TRBJ2-5
v_call: TRBV10-3
cdr3_aa: AISERGETQY

j_call: TRBJ2-1
v_call: TRBV12-5
cdr3_aa: ASGEGYLYEQF

j_call: TRBJ2-3
v_call: TRBV5-8
cdr3_aa: ASSLEGWRRTDTQY

j_call: TRBJ2-1
v_call: TRBV7-2
cdr3_aa: ASSLGTNSYNEQF

j_call: TRBJ2-5
v_call: TRBV6-1
cdr3_aa: ASSPFGTSGRIEY

j_call: TRBJ2-7
v_call: TRBV7-6
cdr3_aa: ASSLAVLNEQY

j_call: TRBJ2-1
v_call: TRBV20-1
cdr3_aa: SARSGRTYNEQF

j_call: TRBJ2-1
v_call: TRBV4-1
cdr3_aa: ASSQVTGSYNEQF

j_call: TRBJ2-1
v_call: TRBV5-5
cdr3_aa: ASRWTGDNEQF

j_call: TRBJ2-1
v_call: TRBV29-1
cdr3_aa: SATSGRYNEQF

j_call: TRBJ2-7
v_call: TRBV28
cdr3_aa: ASGVDEQY

j_call: TRBJ2-5
v_call: TRBV10-3
cdr3_aa: AITKGAGQGAEETQY

j_call: TRBJ2-7
v_call: TRBV5-5
cdr3_aa: ASSARDGYYEQY

j_call: TRBJ2-2
v_call: TRBV20-1
cdr3_aa: SATRGLTGELF

j_call: TRBJ2-7
v_call: TRBV6-2/TRBV6-3
cdr3_aa: ASSSSEPTFYEQY

j_call: TRBJ2-3
v_call: TRBV30
cdr3_aa: ACAGQFGDTQY

j_call: TRBJ1-2
v_call: TRBV12-3/TRBV12-4
cdr3_aa: ASAETDGYGYT

j_call: TRBJ2-1
v_call: TRBV12-3/TRBV12-4
cdr3_aa: TCSLTPLTSSSYNEQF

j_call: TRBJ2-7
v_call: TRBV2
cdr3_aa: ASNSGQGYEQY

j_call: TRBJ2-2
v_call: TRBV25-1
cdr3_aa: ASTPSVGATGELF

j_call: TRBJ2-1
v_call: TRBV20-1
cdr3_aa: SPRGSTYNEQF

j_call: TRBJ2-7
v_call: TRBV20-1
cdr3_aa: SAEGRAPYEQY

j_call: TRBJ2-7
v_call: TRBV20-1
cdr3_aa: SASGTSGTSYEQY

j_call: TRBJ2-2
v_call: TRBV10-3
cdr3_aa: AISEQGRVTGELF

j_call: TRBJ2-3
v_call: TRBV6-5
cdr3_aa: ASSSTGGRGTDTQY

j_call: TRBJ2-7
v_call: TRBV29-1
cdr3_aa: SALAGDSSYEQY